This T cell receptor (beta chain) was sequenced during a study of T cells in Graves' hyperthyroidism and ophthalmopathy. Study-level points and caveats: The model anticipated ophthalmopathy a median around 6 months pre-onset. Peripheral blood also featured most of the thyroid clonotypes expanded above 0.001.

Amplified TCR beta CDR3 regions derived from RNA transcripts. RT-PCR in the first round (using the HTBI primer set) targeted the TCR CDR3. TCRdb redid the calling of the multiplex PCR reads with MiXCR, one entry per CDR3 protein. The sample lists more than 500,000 distinct CDR3 sequences, approximately 14% occurring once. The sample holds a few counts of this clonotype. Its antigen is unidentified. The diagnostic basis comprised clinical symptoms, serum thyroxine and TRAb, thyroid ultrasound and orbital computed tomography. The source of the PBMCs was over 8.5 ml of fresh peripheral blood. Trimming took 0 bases from V and 4 from J, leaving 14 bases between them. The CDR3 has 16 amino acids. Germline CDR1 reads SGDLS; CDR2 reads YYNGEE.

The source material was blood. This sequence originates from a woman aged 40 to 50 with Graves' hyperthyroidism. The genes are TRBV9 and TRBJ2-1; TRBD2 is a possible D gene (6 bases). The CDR3 is CASSVEGGTEYNEQFF. The CDR3 DNA follows: TGTGCCAGCAGCGTAGAGGGCGGGACGGAATACAATGAGCAGTTCTTC. Variable domain in full (rest from reference TRBV9 and TRBJ2-1): DSGVTQTPKHLITATGQRVTLRCSPRSGDLSVYWYQQSLDQGLQFLIQYYNGEERAKGNILERFSAQQFPDLHSELNLSSLELGDSALYFCASSVEGGTEYNEQFFGPGTRLTVL.